This record looks at one TCR beta chain sequence and its context. The RNA input was about 0.5 to 1 ug, and it was reverse transcribed with random hexamers. One entry per CDR3 protein, called by TCRdb with MiXCR from the immunoSEQ multiplex PCR reads. The data contain 90,000 to 150,000 distinct CDR3 sequences, 94% of them singletons. This entry belongs to a study of CD8 T cells in Susac syndrome. V lost 1 base, J lost 8 bases, and 11 bases lay in between. CDR3 size: 13 residues. This sequence joins TRBV12-3 or TRBV12-4 and TRBJ1-1; no clear D. Source material: CD4+ T cells from PBMCs. The sequence derives from a human donor in good health. CDR3 sequence: CASSLGGPREAFF. The DNA for the CDR3 is TGTGCCAGCAGTTTAGGAGGTCCTAGGGAAGCTTTCTTT.